The TCR beta chain described here comes from a study of shared clonotypes between healthy human individuals. General study results and limits: Non-shared clonotypes were found to have lower generation probabilities than the clonotypes that were shared by all four of the sorted-subset donors.

As processed by the authors: Junction-only sequences produced by ImmunoSEQ had no quality scores, so filtering differed. Libraries were prepared by immunoSEQ multiplex PCR; TCRdb keeps only in-frame clonotypes and omits some of them. V and J calls and clone size follow that table, whereas D and trimming were derived from the DNA. The repertoire has about 2.5 million clones, under 95% of them found once; the top ten carry 0.37%. In the case of this clone: Antigen specificity is unknown.

Trimming took 1 base from V and 2 from J; bases not matched to a gene: 7. CDR1 is LNHNV and CDR2 is YYDKDF in the germline V gene (reference sequence). This CDR3 is 18 amino acids long. Input material: naive CD4+ T cells from PBMCs. Subset denoted: CD45RA+ positively selected. The clonotype originates from a man younger than 35 in good health. Some clones in this sample may be carry-over from other donors' samples. The V and J genes are TRBV15 and TRBJ2-1, with 11 nucleotides matching TRBD2. CDR3 loop: CATSRGGLAGGTYNEQFF. DNA for the CDR3: TGTGCCACCAGCAGAGGCGGGTTAGCGGGAGGGACCTACAATGAGCAGTTCTTC.